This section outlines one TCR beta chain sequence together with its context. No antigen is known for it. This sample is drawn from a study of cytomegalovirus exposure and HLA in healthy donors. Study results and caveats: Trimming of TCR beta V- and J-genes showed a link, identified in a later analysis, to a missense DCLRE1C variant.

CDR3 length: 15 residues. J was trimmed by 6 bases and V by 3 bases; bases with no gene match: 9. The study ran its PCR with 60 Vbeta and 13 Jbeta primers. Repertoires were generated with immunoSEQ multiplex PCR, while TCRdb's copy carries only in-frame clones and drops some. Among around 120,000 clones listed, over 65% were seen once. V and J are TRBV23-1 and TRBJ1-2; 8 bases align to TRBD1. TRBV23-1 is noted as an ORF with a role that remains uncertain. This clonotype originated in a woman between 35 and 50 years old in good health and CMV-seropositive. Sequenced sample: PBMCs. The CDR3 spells CASSHHRQGADGYTF. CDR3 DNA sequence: TGCGCCAGCAGTCACCACCGCCAGGGGGCCGATGGCTACACCTTC.